The source of this TCR beta chain is a study of regulatory T cells in long-lasting Graves disease. Study-wide points: Persistent cases favored TRBV28, TRBJ1-2 and TRBJ2-5.

Trimming at V came to 6 bases and at J to 3 bases, leaving 10 bases not matched to a gene. Germline assignment: CDR1 MNHEY and CDR2 SVGEGT. CDR3 length: 15 amino acids. Noted time point: persistent/refractory GD, antithyroid drugs over 5 years with positive TRAb. PBMCs were the source of the RNA used for TCR sequencing. This clonotype was seen ten or more times. Its antigen is not identified. Libraries of TCR beta came from iRepertoire HTBI primers plus Arm-PCR of CDR3 regions. TCRdb re-analysed the multiplex PCR reads in MiXCR, keeping a single row per CDR3 protein. The data contain about 660,000 distinct CDR3 sequences, roughly 30% of them singletons.

Sequencing used peripheral blood mononuclear cells (PBMCs), obtained when the disease was refractory, from a patient treated with antithyroid drugs. The TCR was taken from a female donor with Graves disease. The chain has TRBV6-2 or TRBV6-3 and TRBJ1-2, with 7 bases fitting TRBD1. CDR3 sequence: CASSDGSTGYYGYTF. In nucleotides, the CDR3 is TGTGCCAGCAGCGATGGATCGACAGGGTACTATGGCTACACCTTC.